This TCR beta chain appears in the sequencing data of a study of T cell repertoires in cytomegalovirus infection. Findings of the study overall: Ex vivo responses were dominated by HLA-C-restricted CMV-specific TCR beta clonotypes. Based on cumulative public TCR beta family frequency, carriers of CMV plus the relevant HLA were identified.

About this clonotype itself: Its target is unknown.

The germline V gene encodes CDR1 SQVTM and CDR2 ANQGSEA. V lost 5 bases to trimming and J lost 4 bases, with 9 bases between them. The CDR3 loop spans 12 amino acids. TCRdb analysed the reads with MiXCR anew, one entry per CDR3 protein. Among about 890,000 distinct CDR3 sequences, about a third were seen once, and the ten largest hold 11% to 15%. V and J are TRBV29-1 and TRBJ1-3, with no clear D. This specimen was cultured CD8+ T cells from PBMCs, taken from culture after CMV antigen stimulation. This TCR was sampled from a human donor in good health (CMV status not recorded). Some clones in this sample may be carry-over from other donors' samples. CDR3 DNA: TGCAGCGTTCCTACGGGAGGAAACACCATATATTTT. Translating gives CSVPTGGNTIYF.